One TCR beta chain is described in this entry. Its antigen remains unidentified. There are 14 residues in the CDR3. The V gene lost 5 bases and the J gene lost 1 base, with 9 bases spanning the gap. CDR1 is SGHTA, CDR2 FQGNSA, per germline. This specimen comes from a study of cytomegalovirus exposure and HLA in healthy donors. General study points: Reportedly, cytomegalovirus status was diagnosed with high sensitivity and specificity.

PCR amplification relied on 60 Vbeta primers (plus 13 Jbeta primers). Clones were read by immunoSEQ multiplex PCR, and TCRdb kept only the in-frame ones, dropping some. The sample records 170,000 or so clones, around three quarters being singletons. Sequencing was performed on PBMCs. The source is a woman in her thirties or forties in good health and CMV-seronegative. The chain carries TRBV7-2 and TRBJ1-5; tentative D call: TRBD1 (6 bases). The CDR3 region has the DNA TGTGCCAGCAGCCCAGGGGTCAGCAATCAGCCCCAGCATTTT. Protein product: CASSPGVSNQPQHF.